A single sample gave rise to the 26 T cell receptor beta chains below, sequenced in a study of Ad26.COV2.S vaccination and SARS-CoV-2 variants. Here immunoSEQ multiplex PCR was the method, and the copy in TCRdb shows in-frame clones only, minus some. The sample carries 300,000 to 450,000 clones, about 91% recorded once. Specimen: peripheral blood, collected after recovery from COVID-19. Every receptor here comes from a human donor who had recovered from COVID-19.

Remarks on this clone: Other DNA sequences within the sample encode an identical CDR3. The chain combines TRBV5-6 with TRBJ1-6; D not resolved. This CDR3 has 17 amino acids. Trimming cost V 0 bases and J 4 bases, with 14 bases left between them. Germline CDR1 is SGHDT and CDR2 is YYEEEE. The chain's CDR3 is CASSLGSRNTYNSPLHF. CDR3 nucleotide sequence: TGTGCCAGCAGCTTGGGGTCCCGAAACACTTATAATTCACCCCTCCACTTT.

The chain carries TRBV6-9 and TRBJ1-1, with D uncertain. Germline V lookup: CDR1 MNHGY, CDR2 SVAAGI. This CDR3 region has 11 residues. The V and J ends lost 11 bases and 5 bases respectively, with 12 bases between them. This CDR3 is CAAGVGTEAFF. The CDR3 DNA sequence: TGTGCCGCGGGTGTTGGGACTGAAGCTTTCTTT.

This clone was observed once. The chain is built from TRBV7-2 and TRBJ1-5; D is perhaps TRBD1 (6 bases). The CDR3 sequence is 18 residues long. V gave up 0 bases and J gave up 1 base, with 16 bases separating them. The V gene's germline CDR1 is SGHTA and CDR2 FQGNSA. CDR3 protein: CASSLAPIGGGSNQPQHF. The CDR3 DNA follows: TGTGCCAGCAGCTTAGCGCCCATAGGGGGAGGAAGCAATCAGCCCCAGCATTTT.

This chain joins TRBV9 and TRBJ2-2; D not resolved. CDR1 SGDLS and CDR2 YYNGEE come from the germline V gene. The CDR3 consists of 13 residues. V was cut by 3 bases and J by 6 bases, with 9 bases left in between. The CDR3 coding sequence is TGTGCCAGCAGCGCAGAACTCCCCGGGGAGCTGTTTTTT. Translation: CASSAELPGELFF.

The rearrangement joins TRBV12-5 to TRBJ2-3; 9 bases align to TRBD2. Trimming took 4 bases from V and 0 from J; bases not matched to a gene: 2. The CDR3 consists of 15 residues. Looked up from germline, CDR1 is LGHNT and CDR2 is FRNRAP. The CDR3 nucleotides are TGTGCTAGTGGTTCTAGCGGGGTTAGCACAGATACGCAGTATTTT. Encoded protein: CASGSSGVSTDTQYF.

This chain links TRBV3-1 (or the pseudogene TRBV3-2) with TRBJ2-5, with D unresolved. The CDR3 consists of 14 residues. Trimming took 4 bases from V and 1 from J, leaving 10 bases between them. Germline assignment: CDR1 LGHDT and CDR2 YNNKEL (reference sequence). CDR3 coding DNA: TGTGCCAGCAGCCTACGGACGGCCCAAGAGACCCAGTACTTC. Translation gives CASSLRTAQETQYF.

V usage is TRBV12-3 or TRBV12-4 and J usage is TRBJ1-2, with D hard to call. CDR3 length: 12 residues. V lost 3 bases to trimming and J lost 5 bases, with 7 bases between them. In DNA, the CDR3 is TGTGCCAGCAGTTTTGGCCAGTATGGCTACACCTTC. The encoded protein is CASSFGQYGYTF.

This clone was recorded only once. V and J are TRBV6-1 and TRBJ2-7, with no clear D. The V end lost 2 bases, the J end lost 0 bases, and 5 bases lay between the germline ends. The CDR3 loop spans 13 amino acids. Germline CDR1 reads MNHNS; CDR2 reads SASEGT. The CDR3 nucleotides read TGTGCCAGCAGTGAAAAGACCTCCTACGAGCAGTACTTC. This codes for CASSEKTSYEQYF.

The V call is TRBV11-2, the J call TRBJ2-1; D may be TRBD1 or TRBD2 (5 bases each). The CDR3 is 16 amino acids. Germline V gives CDR1 SGHAT, CDR2 FQNNGV. V was cut by 4 bases and J by 4 bases, with 17 bases left in between. The CDR3 loop reads CASSYGTGAPYNEQFF. The CDR3, as DNA: TGTGCCAGCAGCTATGGGACCGGTGCCCCTTACAATGAGCAGTTCTTC.

The V and J genes are TRBV5-4 and TRBJ2-7, with 8 bases fitting TRBD2. V shed 3 bases and J 1 base; nucleotides not matched to a gene: 12. The V gene's germline CDR1 is SGHNT and CDR2 YYREEE (reference sequence). The CDR3 spans 17 residues. CDR3: CASSSDERGNPSYEQYF. The CDR3, as DNA: TGTGCCAGCAGCTCCGACGAGCGGGGGAATCCATCCTACGAGCAGTACTTC.

The V call is TRBV5-5, the J call TRBJ2-2, with 7 bases identical to TRBD2. This CDR3 spans 15 amino acids. V gave up 1 base and J gave up 4 bases; unmatched junction bases: 4. Germline CDR1 SGHKS, CDR2 YYEKEE (reference sequence). Written as DNA, the CDR3 is TGTGCCAGCAGCTTGAATCCGGGGGGCACCGGGGAGCTGTTTTTT. Protein product: CASSLNPGGTGELFF.

This chain links TRBV7-2 with TRBJ2-1; perhaps TRBD1 as D (5 bases). V gave up 0 bases and J gave up 9 bases, with 15 bases separating them. The CDR3 consists of 15 residues. Germline loops: CDR1 SGHTA, CDR2 FQGNSA. The chain's CDR3 is CASSLAGEWLSEQFF. DNA for the CDR3: TGTGCCAGCAGCTTAGCAGGGGAATGGCTTTCTGAGCAGTTCTTC.

This clone appeared a single time. This sequence joins TRBV12-5 and TRBJ2-3; TRBD1 matches 8 bases. The CDR3 extends over 13 amino acids. Trimming removed 6 bases from V and 7 bases from J; junction bases left unmatched: 6. The germline gives CDR1 LGHNT, CDR2 FRNRAP. CDR3 DNA: TGTGCTAGTGGGCGGCAGGGGGCAAATACGCAGTATTTT. Translation gives CASGRQGANTQYF.

Only one count was recorded for this clone. The J gene is TRBJ2-2, the V gene TRBV3-1 (or the pseudogene TRBV3-2); D unresolved. The V gene lost 2 bases and the J gene lost 5 bases, with 9 bases spanning the gap. This CDR3 is built from 14 residues. CDR1 and CDR2 from the germline V gene are LGHDT and YNNKEL (reference sequence). The CDR3 bases are TGTGCCAGCAGCCAACTTGACGGGACCGGGGAGCTGTTTTTT. Protein: CASSQLDGTGELFF.

The chain is built from TRBV6-5 and TRBJ1-4; possible D gene TRBD1, 5 bases. CDR1 is MNHEY and CDR2 is SVGAGI in the germline V gene. This CDR3 has 15 amino acids. V was cut by 8 bases and J by 5 bases, with 18 bases left in between. The CDR3 loop reads CASRPRGARNEKLFF. CDR3 sequence (DNA): TGTGCCAGCCGACCCCGAGGGGCCCGAAATGAAAAACTGTTTTTT.

This clone was seen only once. This sequence joins TRBV12-3 or TRBV12-4 and TRBJ1-1, with D unclear. V was clipped by 2 bases and J by 6 bases, with 10 bases between them. The length of the CDR3 is 13 residues. CDR3 DNA: TGTGCCAGCAGTTTAAGGCCCCCCGCTGAAGCTTTCTTT. As protein: CASSLRPPAEAFF.

V gene TRBV5-4 combines with J gene TRBJ2-7; the match to TRBD1 covers 7 bases. The CDR3 covers 13 residues. The germline V gene encodes CDR1 SGHNT and CDR2 YYREEE (reference sequence). The J segment lost 2 bases and the V segment lost 2 bases, leaving 1 base of the junction unmatched. The CDR3 protein is CASSFGTAYEQYF. CDR3 nucleotides: TGTGCCAGCAGCTTCGGGACAGCCTACGAGCAGTACTTC.

This chain connects TRBV7-8 to TRBJ1-1; the D gene is possibly TRBD1 (5 bases). This CDR3 is built from 14 residues. Germline assignment: CDR1 SGHVS and CDR2 FQNEAQ. V dropped 5 bases and J dropped 4 bases, with 14 bases sitting between them. The chain's CDR3 is CASSPREGTTEAFF. CDR3 coding DNA: TGTGCCAGCAGCCCTCGTGAGGGGACCACTGAAGCTTTCTTT.

This rearrangement joins TRBV18 to TRBJ2-2; D perhaps matches TRBD1 (5 bases). The CDR3 runs to 13 residues. CDR1 is KGHSH and CDR2 is LQKENI in the germline V gene. Trimming took off 2 bases at V and 6 bases at J, with 7 bases between the two ends. In DNA form, the CDR3 reads TGTGCCAGCTCACCAGGCAGGGCCGGGGAGCTGTTTTTT. Residues: CASSPGRAGELFF.

The gene calls are TRBV19 and TRBJ2-7; 10 bases line up with TRBD1. Trimming at V came to 5 bases and at J to 4 bases, leaving 11 bases not matched to a gene. The CDR3 is 16 amino acids. Germline loops: CDR1 LNHDA, CDR2 SQIVND (reference sequence). CDR3: CASSPFGRTGGYEQYF. DNA for the CDR3: TGTGCCAGTAGTCCCTTCGGGAGGACAGGGGGATACGAGCAGTACTTC.

The chain recombines TRBV18 with TRBJ1-1, with D maybe TRBD1 (5 bases). The length of the CDR3 is 14 residues. The ends were cut back, 2 bases at V and 4 bases at J, with 11 bases in the middle. CDR1 is KGHSH and CDR2 is LQKENI in the germline V gene. This chain's CDR3 is CASSPGQGTTEAFF. As DNA, the CDR3 is TGTGCCAGCTCACCAGGGCAGGGCACCACTGAAGCTTTCTTT. The entire variable domain, with the rest obtained from reference TRBV18 and TRBJ1-1, is as follows: NAGVMQNPRHLVRRRGQEARLRCSPMKGHSHVYWYRQLPEEGLKFMVYLQKENIIDESGMPKERFSAEFPKEGPSILRIQQVVRGDSAAYFCASSPGQGTTEAFFGQGTRLTVV.

The chain is built from TRBV6-6 and TRBJ1-2, with a tentative D call TRBD1 (6 bases). The V end lost 6 bases, the J end lost 0 bases, and 11 bases lay between the germline ends. The germline V gene has CDR1 MNHNY and CDR2 SVGAGI (reference sequence). The CDR3 sequence is 14 residues long. The CDR3 protein is CASSLQGPNYGYTF. DNA for the CDR3: TGTGCCAGCAGCCTACAGGGCCCTAACTATGGCTACACCTTC.

The V gene is TRBV15, the J gene TRBJ2-5; D possibly matches TRBD1 or TRBD2 (5 bases each). Germline V lookup: CDR1 LNHNV, CDR2 YYDKDF (reference sequence). CDR3 size: 13 residues. V was shortened by 5 bases and J by 1 base, with 8 bases between the two germline ends. The CDR3 is CATSRGTQETQYF. CDR3 nucleotide sequence: TGTGCCACCAGCCGAGGGACCCAAGAGACCCAGTACTTC.

The chain couples TRBV7-2 to TRBJ1-1; 8 positions agree with TRBD1. CDR1 and CDR2 from the germline V gene are SGHTA and FQGNSA. The CDR3 is made up of 14 amino acids. V was pared by 3 bases and J by 1 base, with 1 base of the junction left unmatched. The CDR3, as DNA: TGTGCCAGCAGCTTTCAGGGGGCGAACACTGAAGCTTTCTTT. Its translation: CASSFQGANTEAFF.

The chain has TRBV6-1 and TRBJ1-2; unclear D gene. CDR1 is MNHNS and CDR2 is SASEGT in the germline V gene. Trimming left V 0 bases short and J 2 bases short, with 16 bases between. The CDR3 length is 17 residues. DNA of the CDR3: TGTGCCAGCAGTGAAGCGGTCCCGAAGCTGCGGAACTATGGCTACACCTTC. It encodes CASSEAVPKLRNYGYTF.

The V call is TRBV29-1, the J call TRBJ1-1, with a possible D match to TRBD1 (5 bases). The V and J ends lost 1 base and 8 bases respectively, with 17 bases between them. The CDR3 has 14 amino acids. Per the germline V gene, CDR1 is SQVTM and CDR2 is ANQGSEA. CDR3 residues: CSVEGVGGRSEAFF. The CDR3 DNA sequence: TGCAGCGTTGAAGGGGTCGGGGGTCGGAGCGAAGCTTTCTTT.